The T cell receptor beta chain described here comes from a study of cytomegalovirus exposure and HLA in healthy donors. Study-wide points: Sequencing likely caused a cluster of highly shared sequence variants. TCR sequences were mostly rare, though some public TCRs occurred in many donors.

Note on this clone: The target antigen is unknown.

In germline, CDR1 is SNHLY, CDR2 FYNNEI. The CDR3 runs to 14 residues. J gave up 5 bases and V 5 bases, and 2 bases lay outside the gene matches. PCR was performed using 60 Vbeta and 13 Jbeta primers. The assay was immunoSEQ multiplex PCR, and TCRdb's table has in-frame clones only and misses some. The table includes tens of thousands of clones, roughly 65% detected once. Material: PBMCs. This clonotype originated in a male donor in good health and CMV-seropositive. V gene TRBV2 combines with J gene TRBJ1-4, with 10 bases that match TRBD1. CDR3 region: CASSRTGGNEKLFF. CDR3 nucleotides: TGTGCCAGCAGTCGGACAGGGGGAAATGAAAAACTGTTTTTT.